These 25 T cell receptor beta chains were sequenced from one sample in a study of monozygotic twins with cystic fibrosis. Sequencing was performed with immunoSEQ multiplex PCR; in TCRdb, only in-frame clones are kept and a portion is missing. The table lists approximately 36,000 clones, about 90% of them singletons, with under 0.25% in the top ten. Specimen: blood. Receptors originate from a boy aged 2-9 years with cystic fibrosis.

The chain combines TRBV14 with TRBJ1-2; D call uncertain. The CDR3 totals 13 residues. Germline loops: CDR1 SGHDN, CDR2 FVKESK. Trimming stripped 0 bases from V and 7 bases from J, with 9 bases between. As DNA, the CDR3 is TGTGCCAGCAGCCAAGAGAGACTTGCTGGCTACACCTTC. Protein product: CASSQERLAGYTF.

The CDR3 DNA follows: TGTGCCAGCAGTTTCCATTATCCGGGCCCTCTAGAGACCCAGTACTTC. This gives the protein CASSFHYPGPLETQYF. This chain joins TRBV28 and TRBJ2-5; D is unclear. The CDR3 loop spans 16 amino acids. Germline CDR1 MDHEN, CDR2 SYDVKM. V lost 3 bases, J lost 4 bases, and 18 bases lay in between.

This clone has a handful of counts. This chain joins TRBV2 and TRBJ1-5, with a tentative D call TRBD1 (6 bases). CDR3 length equals 14 residues. The germline V gene encodes CDR1 SNHLY and CDR2 FYNNEI. Trimming took 10 bases from V and 5 from J, leaving 18 bases between them. In nucleotides, the CDR3 is TGTGCCACCGGAGGCGGGGGCGCATATCAGCCCCAGCATTTT. It translates to CATGGGGAYQPQHF.

The chain couples TRBV19 to TRBJ2-5; maybe TRBD1 (5 bases). The CDR3 is made up of 13 amino acids. V shed 8 bases and J shed 2 bases, with 12 bases lying between them. CDR1 and CDR2 (germline): LNHDA, SQIVND (reference sequence). The CDR3: CASARAHQETQYF. CDR3 in DNA: TGTGCCAGTGCCAGGGCTCATCAAGAGACCCAGTACTTC.

The rearrangement uses TRBV28 and TRBJ2-1, with D possibly being TRBD1 or TRBD2 (5 bases each). Trimming removed 5 bases at V and 2 bases at J, with 16 bases between. The germline CDR1 and CDR2 sequences are MDHEN and SYDVKM. This CDR3 is built from 16 residues. The CDR3 DNA sequence: TGTGCCAGCAGTCCCCGAGGGGATACAGCCTACAATGAGCAGTTCTTC. Protein product: CASSPRGDTAYNEQFF.

The V call is TRBV5-1, the J call TRBJ2-2, with TRBD2 identical over 12 bases. The trim removed 4 bases at V and 4 bases at J, leaving 8 bases unmatched. The CDR3 has 17 residues. The germline V gene encodes CDR1 SGHRS and CDR2 YFSETQ. CDR3 protein: CASSATSGGLGTGELFF. CDR3 bases: TGCGCCAGCAGCGCTACTAGCGGGGGGCTTGGCACCGGGGAGCTGTTTTTT. The variable domain in full, with the rest retrieved from reference TRBV5-1 and TRBJ2-2, is KAGVTQTPRYLIKTRGQQVTLSCSPISGHRSVSWYQQTPGQGLQFLFEYFSETQRNKGNFPGRFSGRQFSNSRSEMNVSTLELGDSALYLCASSATSGGLGTGELFFGEGSRLTVL.

As regards this clone: One junction end does not reproduce the germline sequence, and a read error may be involved. The V and J genes are TRBV6-5 and TRBJ2-1, with D uncertain. This CDR3 has 13 amino acids. Germline V gene sequence: CDR1 MNHEY, CDR2 SVGAGI. CDR3 DNA sequence: TGTGCCAGCAGTGACTCCAACTACAATGAGCAGTTCTTC. This sequence encodes CASSDSNYNEQFF.

The rearrangement joins TRBV15 to TRBJ2-7; 10 nucleotides line up with TRBD1. With V trimmed by 4 bases and J by 4 bases, 7 bases remained unmatched. The CDR3 covers 15 residues. CDR1 and CDR2 from the germline V gene are LNHNV and YYDKDF (reference sequence). CDR3 protein: CATSITGTGAYEQYF. The CDR3 region has the DNA TGTGCCACCAGCATCACCGGGACAGGGGCATACGAGCAGTACTTC.

The chain carries TRBV11-2 and TRBJ1-6; no firm D call. With 0 bases removed from V and 10 bases from J, the gap between germline ends came to 7 bases. Germline V gene lookup returns CDR1 SGHAT and CDR2 FQNNGV. The CDR3 totals 13 residues. CDR3 in amino acids: CASSLEQWSPLHF. The DNA for the CDR3 is TGTGCCAGCAGCTTAGAACAGTGGTCACCCCTCCACTTT. Looking up the rest from reference TRBV11-2 and TRBJ1-6 gives the full variable domain: EAGVAQSPRYKIIEKRQSVAFWCNPISGHATLYWYQQILGQGPKLLIQFQNNGVVDDSQLPKDRFSAERLKGVDSTLKIQPAKLEDSAVYLCASSLEQWSPLHFGNGTRLTVT.

This chain joins TRBV7-3 and TRBJ2-3; no clear D gene. The V gene lost 3 bases and the J gene lost 1 base, with 8 bases spanning the gap. The CDR3 extends over 14 amino acids. CDR1 and CDR2 (germline): SGHTA, FQGTGA. The CDR3 nucleotides read TGTGCCAGCAGCTTGTATGCTCGCACAGATACGCAGTATTTT. Amino acids: CASSLYARTDTQYF.

This rearrangement joins TRBV27 to TRBJ2-1, with TRBD2 matching 13 bases. CDR1 and CDR2 from the germline V gene are MNHEY and SMNVEV (reference sequence). The CDR3 has 13 amino acids. V was clipped by 4 bases and J by 11 bases; unmatched bases: 2. CDR3 amino acids: CASSSGLAGKQFF. The CDR3 DNA follows: TGTGCCAGCAGTTCGGGACTAGCGGGGAAGCAGTTCTTC.

The V call is TRBV7-2, the J call TRBJ2-7; the D gene is possibly TRBD1 (5 bases). The germline V gene encodes CDR1 SGHTA and CDR2 FQGNSA. V was pared by 5 bases and J by 6 bases, with 20 bases between. This CDR3 is 15 amino acids long. CDR3 in DNA: TGTGCCAGCAGCCGGTCGACAGCCGAGTTGGCCGAGCAGTACTTC. Translated, it gives CASSRSTAELAEQYF.

The genes are TRBV7-8 and TRBJ2-7, with D unclear. V lost 1 base and J lost 0, with 7 bases in between. Germline V lookup: CDR1 SGHVS, CDR2 FQNEAQ. This CDR3 is built from 14 residues. CDR3 nucleotide sequence: TGTGCCAGCAGCTTAGTCAGCCTCTCCTACGAGCAGTACTTC. Translation: CASSLVSLSYEQYF.

V gene TRBV7-8 combines with J gene TRBJ2-7; TRBD1 or TRBD2 may be the D gene (6 bases each). V was pared by 4 bases and J by 4 bases, with 17 bases between. The germline V gene encodes CDR1 SGHVS and CDR2 FQNEAQ. The CDR3 loop spans 15 amino acids. CDR3 loop: CASSYRVGGPYEQYF. The CDR3 DNA sequence: TGTGCCAGCAGCTATAGAGTCGGGGGCCCATACGAGCAGTACTTC.

The chain couples TRBV6-4 to TRBJ1-2; no firm D call. CDR3 length equals 11 residues. Germline CDR1 reads MRHNA; CDR2 reads SNTAGT. V lost 2 bases to trimming and J lost 8 bases, with 6 bases between them. The CDR3 nucleotides are TGTGCCAGCAGTGACGGGAGCGGCTACACCTTC. Encoded protein: CASSDGSGYTF.

The chain recombines TRBV29-1 with TRBJ1-3; 8 bases map to TRBD1. The trim removed 1 base at V and 4 bases at J, leaving 6 bases unmatched. The length of the CDR3 is 15 residues. Germline V lookup: CDR1 SQVTM, CDR2 ANQGSEA. CDR3 residues: CSVEVVRGRGNTIYF. In nucleotides, the CDR3 is TGCAGCGTTGAAGTAGTCAGGGGGCGAGGAAACACCATATATTTT.

V is TRBV5-6 and J is TRBJ2-3, with D tentatively TRBD1 (6 bases). The CDR3 has 15 residues. The germline V gene encodes CDR1 SGHDT and CDR2 YYEEEE. Between the trimmed V and J ends, which lost 0 bases and 5 bases, there was a span of 13 bases. The CDR3 loop reads CASSLAGARGDTQYF. The CDR3 coding sequence is TGTGCCAGCAGCTTGGCAGGGGCCAGGGGAGATACGCAGTATTTT. The whole variable domain, filled in from reference TRBV5-6 and TRBJ2-3, reads DAGVTQSPTHLIKTRGQQVTLRCSPKSGHDTVSWYQQALGQGPQFIFQYYEEEERQRGNFPDRFSGHQFPNYSSELNVNALLLGDSALYLCASSLAGARGDTQYFGPGTRLTVL.

This chain links TRBV19 with TRBJ1-1; D gene ambiguous. Trimming took 1 base from V and 7 from J, leaving 10 bases between them. CDR3 length: 13 residues. Germline V gene lookup returns CDR1 LNHDA and CDR2 SQIVND (reference sequence). CDR3 sequence: CASSIGETIEAFF. CDR3 in DNA: TGTGCCAGTAGTATAGGCGAAACTATTGAAGCTTTCTTT.

V is TRBV4-2 and J is TRBJ1-2; D might be TRBD1 (5 bases). The V and J ends lost 0 bases and 4 bases respectively, with 18 bases between them. The germline CDR1 and CDR2 sequences are LGHNA and YNFKEQ. The length of the CDR3 is 17 residues. The CDR3 protein is CASSQEGGKGPTYGYTF. DNA of the CDR3: TGTGCCAGCAGCCAAGAAGGCGGGAAGGGACCTACCTATGGCTACACCTTC.

The V gene is TRBV11-2, the J gene TRBJ1-5; D is uncertain. The CDR3 spans 16 residues. Germline V gene sequence: CDR1 SGHAT, CDR2 FQNNGV. Trimming took off 5 bases at V and 6 bases at J, with 20 bases between the two ends. The CDR3 region has the DNA TGTGCCAGCAGCCGATTTAGGACGGCCTTGGTTCAGCCCCAGCATTTT. This sequence encodes CASSRFRTALVQPQHF.

This chain uses TRBV5-8 with TRBJ2-3, with TRBD1 as a possible D gene (5 bases). V gave up 2 bases and J gave up 2 bases, with 12 bases separating them. The CDR3 length is 15 residues. Germline V gives CDR1 SGHTS, CDR2 YDEGEE. CDR3 nucleotide sequence: TGTGCCAGCAGCTTTTCAGGGTTGATCACAGATACGCAGTATTTT. This encodes CASSFSGLITDTQYF.

The rearrangement uses TRBV7-2 and TRBJ1-5, with D hard to call. V lost 5 bases and J lost 0, with 11 bases in between. From germline, CDR1 is SGHTA and CDR2 FQGNSA. The CDR3 sequence is 15 residues long. The CDR3 region has the DNA TGTGCCAGCAGCACGACACCGGGTAGCAATCAGCCCCAGCATTTT. Protein sequence: CASSTTPGSNQPQHF.

V usage is TRBV2 and J usage is TRBJ1-4; possible D gene TRBD1, 6 bases. Between the trimmed V and J ends, which lost 5 bases and 3 bases, there was a span of 19 bases. The CDR3 spans 17 residues. The germline V gene encodes CDR1 SNHLY and CDR2 FYNNEI. The CDR3: CASSSSRTGNPNEKLFF. DNA of the CDR3: TGTGCCAGCAGTTCATCGCGAACAGGGAATCCTAATGAAAAACTGTTTTTT.

The V call is TRBV7-2, the J call TRBJ1-6, with D uncertain. The ends were cut back, 1 base at V and 0 bases at J, with 13 bases in the middle. This CDR3 has 18 amino acids. CDR1 SGHTA and CDR2 FQGNSA come from the germline V gene. DNA for the CDR3: TGTGCCAGCAGCTTAGTCGTCCGTCAGAGCTCCTATAATTCACCCCTCCACTTT. Translating it yields CASSLVVRQSSYNSPLHF.

In DNA form, the CDR3 reads TGTGCCAGCGAGCGGACAGGGCACGAGCAGTACTTC. Its protein product is CASERTGHEQYF. The chain links TRBV6-1 to TRBJ2-7, with 8 bases fitting TRBD1. V dropped 8 bases and J dropped 5; count of bases not matched to a gene: 5. Germline CDR1 reads MNHNS; CDR2 reads SASEGT. The CDR3 totals 12 residues.